A single T cell receptor (beta chain) is shown here with its context. Authors' data handling: Sequenced samples showed a median of roughly 99,000 TCRs each, with counts running from 23,224 to 690,600. TCRdb used MiXCR to reprocess the RACE reads, holding one entry per CDR3 protein. These V and J calls originate from TCRdb's pipeline instead of the authors' own analysis. The sample records over 85,000 distinct CDR3 sequences, just under 9% being singletons. These data originate in a study of human T cells and chemical hapten exposure. V lost 8 bases to trimming and J lost 3 bases, with 13 bases between them. The CDR3 is 14 amino acids. The germline gives CDR1 MNHEY, CDR2 SMNVEV (reference sequence). Sample time point: healthy volunteer bleed at 2 weeks. Unfractionated whole blood yielded the extracted total RNA.

Sequencing was done on a sample of whole blood. This sequence joins TRBV27 and TRBJ1-4, with a weak D call TRBD1 (5 bases). The clonotype originates from a female donor in good health. Some clones in this sample may be carry-over from other donors' samples. CDR3 nucleotides: TGTGCCAGCGCAAAGATAGGGGCTAATGAAAAACTGTTTTTT. The encoded protein is CASAKIGANEKLFF.